These 28 T cell receptor beta chains were sequenced from one sample in a study of T cells after yellow fever vaccination. TCRdb used MiXCR to reprocess the 5' RACE reads, holding one entry per CDR3 protein. The sample lists some 550,000 distinct CDR3 sequences, approximately 21% occurring once. Source: PBMCs, taken 15 days after the yellow fever booster vaccination. The source is a man aged 30-40 years who received the YFV17D yellow fever vaccine.

The V and J genes are TRBV7-9 and TRBJ1-1; no clear D. CDR3 length: 13 amino acids. V lost 4 bases and J 3 bases, leaving 9 bases between the germline ends. Per germline, CDR1 SEHNR and CDR2 FQNEAQ (reference sequence). The CDR3 region has the DNA TGTGCCAGCAGCTCGAGGGTGGACACTGAAGCTTTCTTT. It yields the protein CASSSRVDTEAFF.

J is TRBJ1-5 and V is TRBV2; 9 nucleotides align to TRBD1. This CDR3 has 13 amino acids. J gave up 5 bases and V 6 bases, and 2 bases lay outside the gene matches. Germline CDR1 SNHLY, CDR2 FYNNEI. The CDR3: CASRGQGYQPQHF. CDR3 in DNA: TGTGCCAGCAGGGGACAGGGTTATCAGCCCCAGCATTTT. The full variable domain, rest sourced from reference TRBV2 and TRBJ1-5, is EPEVTQTPSHQVTQMGQEVILRCVPISNHLYFYWYRQILGQKVEFLVSFYNNEISEKSEIFDDQFSVERPDGSNFTLKIRSTKLEDSAMYFCASRGQGYQPQHFGDGTRLSIL.

J is TRBJ2-5 and V is TRBV7-2; D is unresolved. The CDR3 sequence is 15 residues long. Germline CDR1 SGHTA, CDR2 FQGNSA. With 4 bases removed from V and 4 bases from J, the gap between germline ends came to 16 bases. The chain's CDR3 is CASSSVGRNRETQYF. CDR3 DNA: TGTGCCAGCAGCTCTGTCGGGCGTAACCGAGAGACCCAGTACTTC. The full variable domain, its missing parts supplied by reference TRBV7-2 and TRBJ2-5, is GAGVSQSPSNKVTEKGKDVELRCDPISGHTALYWYRQSLGQGLEFLIYFQGNSAPDKSGLPSDRFSAERTGGSVSTLTIQRTQQEDSAVYLCASSSVGRNRETQYFGPGTRLLVL.

This clonotype was observed many times. V and J are TRBV6-5 and TRBJ1-1, with D possibly matching TRBD1 (5 bases). Germline CDR1 MNHEY, CDR2 SVGAGI. The CDR3 consists of 13 residues. Trimming removed 6 bases at V and 10 bases at J, with 18 bases between. CDR3 nucleotides: TGTGCCAGCAGCCCGGGGCAGGTGGGGCGAGCTTTCTTT. Translation: CASSPGQVGRAFF.

There are a few counts of this clonotype. V is TRBV27 and J is TRBJ1-2; D unclear. V lost 0 bases and J 8 bases, leaving 13 bases between the germline ends. This CDR3 comprises 14 residues. The V gene's germline CDR1 is MNHEY and CDR2 SMNVEV (reference sequence). The CDR3 region has the DNA TGTGCCAGCAGTTTATCGGTCGCGAATTGGGGCTACACCTTC. This translates into CASSLSVANWGYTF.

This clonotype has only a few counts. The chain combines TRBV4-3 with TRBJ2-1; 7 bases map to TRBD2. Germline trimming cut 1 base from V and 8 bases from J; bases unmatched to any gene: 8. Germline V CDR1 and CDR2: LGHNA, YSLEER. The CDR3 is made up of 15 amino acids. CDR3 region: CASSQVGGKGYEQFF. CDR3 in DNA: TGCGCCAGCAGCCAAGTGGGAGGGAAAGGCTATGAGCAGTTCTTC.

In this sample, this clonotype turned up many times. The chain recombines TRBV6-5 with TRBJ1-5; D is undetermined. The germline V gene has CDR1 MNHEY and CDR2 SVGAGI. Trimming took off 3 bases at V and 0 bases at J, with 6 bases between the two ends. The CDR3 length is 14 residues. Written as DNA, the CDR3 is TGTGCCAGCAGTTATCGGGATAGCAATCAGCCCCAGCATTTT. Translating gives CASSYRDSNQPQHF.

This clonotype appeared a few times. The chain recombines TRBV20-1 with TRBJ2-7; 15 bases agree with TRBD2. Trimming removed 6 bases from V and 1 base from J; junction bases left unmatched: 4. This CDR3 region has 15 residues. Germline V gene data show CDR1 as DFQATT and CDR2 as SNEGSKA (reference sequence). CDR3 sequence: CSATGTSGRSYEQYF. CDR3 coding DNA: TGCAGTGCGACTGGGACTAGCGGGAGGTCCTACGAGCAGTACTTC.

The rearrangement uses TRBV20-1 and TRBJ2-6; tentatively, D is TRBD1 (5 bases). The germline V gene has CDR1 DFQATT and CDR2 SNEGSKA (reference sequence). V lost 6 bases, J lost 0 bases, and 12 bases lay in between. The CDR3 length is 15 residues. CDR3 bases: TGCAGTGCGCCTGCAGGGATCTCTGGGGCCAACGTCCTGACTTTC. This sequence encodes CSAPAGISGANVLTF.

V and J are TRBV7-8 and TRBJ2-3; 15 positions match TRBD2. CDR3 length: 17 amino acids. Germline loops: CDR1 SGHVS, CDR2 FQNEAQ. V lost 6 bases, J lost 3 bases, and 7 bases stayed unmatched. The CDR3: CASRRIGTSGGTDTQYF. CDR3 nucleotide sequence: TGTGCCAGCAGACGTATTGGGACTAGCGGGGGGACAGATACGCAGTATTTT. Combining the CDR3 with reference TRBV7-8 and TRBJ2-3 gives the whole variable domain GAGVSQSPRYKVAKRGQDVALRCDPISGHVSLFWYQQALGQGPEFLTYFQNEAQLDKSGLPSDRFFAERPEGSVSTLKIQRTQQEDSAVYLCASRRIGTSGGTDTQYFGPGTRLTVL.

This clonotype came up a few times. The chain is built from TRBV20-1 and TRBJ2-3; no firm D call. Trimming stripped 3 bases from V and 10 bases from J, with 14 bases between. The CDR3 is made up of 12 amino acids. The germline V gene has CDR1 DFQATT and CDR2 SNEGSKA (reference sequence). Here the CDR3 DNA reads TGCAGTGCTAGGGCTAGTAGTCGGGCGCAGTATTTT. Its protein is CSARASSRAQYF.

This clonotype was observed a few times. This rearrangement joins TRBV7-8 to TRBJ2-5; TRBD2 matches at 8 bases. This CDR3 has 15 amino acids. CDR1 SGHVS and CDR2 FQNEAQ come from the germline V gene. V gave up 4 bases and J gave up 5 bases; unmatched junction bases: 9. This chain's CDR3 is CASSSGGTRGETQYF. Written as DNA, the CDR3 is TGTGCCAGCAGCTCGGGGGGGACCCGAGGCGAGACCCAGTACTTC.

The gene calls are TRBV5-5 and TRBJ2-3; D is ambiguous. Germline CDR1 reads SGHKS; CDR2 reads YYEKEE (reference sequence). Trimming stripped 6 bases from V and 4 bases from J, with 15 bases between. This CDR3 contains 14 residues. DNA for the CDR3: TGTGCCAGCAACCACCAGTTTGGCCCAGATACGCAGTATTTT. It is translated as CASNHQFGPDTQYF.

This sequence joins TRBV15 and TRBJ2-1, with 7 bases lining up with TRBD1. This CDR3 contains 16 residues. V dropped 6 bases and J dropped 8; count of bases not matched to a gene: 16. Looked up from germline, CDR1 is LNHNV and CDR2 is YYDKDF (reference sequence). CDR3 nucleotide sequence: TGTGCCACCAGATCCTACACCGGGACAGCCGTCTATGAGCAGTTCTTC. It is translated as CATRSYTGTAVYEQFF.

This chain joins TRBV2 and TRBJ2-5; no reliable D call. Germline V lookup: CDR1 SNHLY, CDR2 FYNNEI. Trimming removed 4 bases at V and 7 bases at J, with 16 bases between. This CDR3 is 14 amino acids long. The CDR3 sequence is CASSGTVSSGTQYF. DNA for the CDR3: TGTGCCAGCAGTGGGACGGTGTCTTCAGGGACCCAGTACTTC.

This clonotype was counted a few times. The chain combines TRBV18 with TRBJ2-5; TRBD1 or TRBD2 may be the D gene (6 bases each). V was cut by 2 bases and J by 5 bases, with 15 bases left in between. The CDR3 runs 15 residues. Germline CDR1 KGHSH, CDR2 LQKENI. CDR3: CASSPMGGAYETQYF. The CDR3 nucleotides are TGTGCCAGCTCACCAATGGGGGGCGCATATGAGACCCAGTACTTC.

This clonotype was detected only a few times. V gene TRBV20-1 combines with J gene TRBJ2-5, with 7 bases aligning to TRBD2. The CDR3 has 17 amino acids. Losses at the gene ends were 0 bases for V and 3 bases for J; bases not matched to a gene: 13. The germline V gene encodes CDR1 DFQATT and CDR2 SNEGSKA (reference sequence). The CDR3 DNA reads TGCAGTGCTAGAGATCTTGTGAGCGGGGACGACAAAGAGACCCAGTACTTC. It specifies CSARDLVSGDDKETQYF.

Only a few counts were recorded for this clonotype. The chain couples TRBV20-1 to TRBJ2-7; no clear D gene. This CDR3 region has 14 residues. Germline V gene data show CDR1 as DFQATT and CDR2 as SNEGSKA (reference sequence). V shed 5 bases and J shed 5 bases, with 19 bases lying between them. CDR3 in DNA: TGCAGTGCTCCCCGATGGAAGGGCGGCGACGAGCAGTACTTC. It translates to CSAPRWKGGDEQYF.

The chain has TRBV6-5 and TRBJ2-5; 15 positions match TRBD2. V shed 4 bases and J 5 bases; nucleotides not matched to a gene: 2. The CDR3 covers 15 residues. Germline CDR1 is MNHEY and CDR2 is SVGAGI. The CDR3 here is CASSWGTSGRETQYF. The CDR3 nucleotides read TGTGCCAGCAGTTGGGGGACTAGCGGGAGGGAGACCCAGTACTTC.

The chain has TRBV30 and TRBJ2-3, with D hard to call. The CDR3 contains 11 residues. From germline, CDR1 is GTSNPN and CDR2 SVGIG (reference sequence). Deletions cut 1 base from V and 4 bases from J, with 3 bases between. CDR3 coding DNA: TGTGCCTGGAGTGGGGCAGATACGCAGTATTTT. Its translation: CAWSGADTQYF.

The chain joins TRBV3-1 to TRBJ2-1, with 11 positions matching TRBD1. The CDR3 contains 17 residues. V trimming: 1 base; J trimming: 7 bases; junction bases outside the gene matches: 9. Germline loops: CDR1 LGHDT, CDR2 YNNKEL (reference sequence). The CDR3 here is CASSQGGTGTGGNEQFF. CDR3 coding DNA: TGTGCCAGCAGCCAAGGCGGAACCGGGACAGGGGGGAATGAGCAGTTCTTC.

This clonotype was counted only a few times. The genes are TRBV5-4 and TRBJ2-7; 9 nucleotides match TRBD2. This CDR3 has 14 amino acids. V lost 7 bases, J lost 2 bases, and 7 bases stayed unmatched. Looked up from germline, CDR1 is SGHNT and CDR2 is YYREEE (reference sequence). The DNA for the CDR3 is TGTGCCAGCGGGCGGGGGGGCCCGCCCTACGAGCAGTACTTC. Translation: CASGRGGPPYEQYF.

This clonotype was seen more than once but under ten times. The chain employs TRBV29-1 and TRBJ2-4, with D possibly matching TRBD1 (6 bases). Per germline, CDR1 SQVTM and CDR2 ANQGSEA. Deletions cut 7 bases from V and 6 bases from J, with 13 bases between. The CDR3 spans 12 residues. The CDR3 sequence: CSGKGQSNIQYF. DNA of the CDR3: TGCAGCGGGAAAGGACAGTCAAACATTCAGTACTTC. Variable domain in full (rest from reference TRBV29-1 and TRBJ2-4): SAVISQKPSRDICQRGTSLTIQCQVDSQVTMMFWYRQQPGQSLTLIATANQGSEATYESGFVIDKFPISRPNLTFSTLTVSNMSPEDSSIYLCSGKGQSNIQYFGAGTRLSVL.

V is TRBV5-6 and J is TRBJ1-5, with TRBD1 identical over 9 bases. CDR3 length: 15 amino acids. Per germline, CDR1 SGHDT and CDR2 YYEEEE. The V gene end was trimmed by 2 bases and the J gene end by 7 bases; junction bases not matched to a gene: 7. CDR3 protein: CASSFGGTGFQPQHF. The CDR3, as DNA: TGTGCCAGCAGCTTCGGGGGGACAGGGTTCCAGCCCCAGCATTTT.

This rearrangement joins TRBV4-3 to TRBJ2-1; 7 bases match TRBD2. The V gene's germline CDR1 is LGHNA and CDR2 YSLEER. This CDR3 region has 17 residues. With V trimmed by 4 bases and J by 6 bases, 15 bases remained unmatched. CDR3 residues: CASSPRSVGREPNEQFF. The CDR3 nucleotides read TGCGCCAGCAGCCCAAGATCAGTTGGGCGGGAGCCCAATGAGCAGTTCTTC.

The gene calls are TRBV5-4 and TRBJ2-7; 11 bases map to TRBD2. V shed 2 bases and J 5 bases; nucleotides not matched to a gene: 3. This CDR3 has 14 residues. Looked up from germline, CDR1 is SGHNT and CDR2 is YYREEE (reference sequence). The CDR3 here is CASSLLAGAHEQYF. The DNA of the CDR3 is TGTGCCAGCAGCTTACTAGCGGGAGCTCACGAGCAGTACTTC. Filled out from reference TRBV5-4 and TRBJ2-7, the complete variable domain reads ETGVTQSPTHLIKTRGQQVTLRCSSQSGHNTVSWYQQALGQGPQFIFQYYREEENGRGNFPPRFSGLQFPNYSSELNVNALELDDSALYLCASSLLAGAHEQYFGPGTRLTVT.

J is TRBJ2-5 and V is TRBV10-3; 9 positions match TRBD1. The CDR3 is 15 amino acids. J gave up 2 bases and V 8 bases, and 9 bases lay outside the gene matches. The germline gives CDR1 ENHRY, CDR2 SYGVKD. The CDR3 nucleotides are TGTGCCATCGCCCCGGGACAGGGCAAACAAGAGACCCAGTACTTC. Amino acid sequence: CAIAPGQGKQETQYF.

This clonotype was detected only a few times. CDR3 bases: TGTGCCAGCAGTTACTCGGCCCCCGGGGAGCTGTTTTTT. Residues: CASSYSAPGELFF. The chain carries TRBV6-5 and TRBJ2-2; D gene unclear. The CDR3 loop spans 13 amino acids. CDR1 and CDR2 (germline): MNHEY, SVGAGI. Trimming pared 0 bases from V and 6 bases from J, leaving 5 bases between.